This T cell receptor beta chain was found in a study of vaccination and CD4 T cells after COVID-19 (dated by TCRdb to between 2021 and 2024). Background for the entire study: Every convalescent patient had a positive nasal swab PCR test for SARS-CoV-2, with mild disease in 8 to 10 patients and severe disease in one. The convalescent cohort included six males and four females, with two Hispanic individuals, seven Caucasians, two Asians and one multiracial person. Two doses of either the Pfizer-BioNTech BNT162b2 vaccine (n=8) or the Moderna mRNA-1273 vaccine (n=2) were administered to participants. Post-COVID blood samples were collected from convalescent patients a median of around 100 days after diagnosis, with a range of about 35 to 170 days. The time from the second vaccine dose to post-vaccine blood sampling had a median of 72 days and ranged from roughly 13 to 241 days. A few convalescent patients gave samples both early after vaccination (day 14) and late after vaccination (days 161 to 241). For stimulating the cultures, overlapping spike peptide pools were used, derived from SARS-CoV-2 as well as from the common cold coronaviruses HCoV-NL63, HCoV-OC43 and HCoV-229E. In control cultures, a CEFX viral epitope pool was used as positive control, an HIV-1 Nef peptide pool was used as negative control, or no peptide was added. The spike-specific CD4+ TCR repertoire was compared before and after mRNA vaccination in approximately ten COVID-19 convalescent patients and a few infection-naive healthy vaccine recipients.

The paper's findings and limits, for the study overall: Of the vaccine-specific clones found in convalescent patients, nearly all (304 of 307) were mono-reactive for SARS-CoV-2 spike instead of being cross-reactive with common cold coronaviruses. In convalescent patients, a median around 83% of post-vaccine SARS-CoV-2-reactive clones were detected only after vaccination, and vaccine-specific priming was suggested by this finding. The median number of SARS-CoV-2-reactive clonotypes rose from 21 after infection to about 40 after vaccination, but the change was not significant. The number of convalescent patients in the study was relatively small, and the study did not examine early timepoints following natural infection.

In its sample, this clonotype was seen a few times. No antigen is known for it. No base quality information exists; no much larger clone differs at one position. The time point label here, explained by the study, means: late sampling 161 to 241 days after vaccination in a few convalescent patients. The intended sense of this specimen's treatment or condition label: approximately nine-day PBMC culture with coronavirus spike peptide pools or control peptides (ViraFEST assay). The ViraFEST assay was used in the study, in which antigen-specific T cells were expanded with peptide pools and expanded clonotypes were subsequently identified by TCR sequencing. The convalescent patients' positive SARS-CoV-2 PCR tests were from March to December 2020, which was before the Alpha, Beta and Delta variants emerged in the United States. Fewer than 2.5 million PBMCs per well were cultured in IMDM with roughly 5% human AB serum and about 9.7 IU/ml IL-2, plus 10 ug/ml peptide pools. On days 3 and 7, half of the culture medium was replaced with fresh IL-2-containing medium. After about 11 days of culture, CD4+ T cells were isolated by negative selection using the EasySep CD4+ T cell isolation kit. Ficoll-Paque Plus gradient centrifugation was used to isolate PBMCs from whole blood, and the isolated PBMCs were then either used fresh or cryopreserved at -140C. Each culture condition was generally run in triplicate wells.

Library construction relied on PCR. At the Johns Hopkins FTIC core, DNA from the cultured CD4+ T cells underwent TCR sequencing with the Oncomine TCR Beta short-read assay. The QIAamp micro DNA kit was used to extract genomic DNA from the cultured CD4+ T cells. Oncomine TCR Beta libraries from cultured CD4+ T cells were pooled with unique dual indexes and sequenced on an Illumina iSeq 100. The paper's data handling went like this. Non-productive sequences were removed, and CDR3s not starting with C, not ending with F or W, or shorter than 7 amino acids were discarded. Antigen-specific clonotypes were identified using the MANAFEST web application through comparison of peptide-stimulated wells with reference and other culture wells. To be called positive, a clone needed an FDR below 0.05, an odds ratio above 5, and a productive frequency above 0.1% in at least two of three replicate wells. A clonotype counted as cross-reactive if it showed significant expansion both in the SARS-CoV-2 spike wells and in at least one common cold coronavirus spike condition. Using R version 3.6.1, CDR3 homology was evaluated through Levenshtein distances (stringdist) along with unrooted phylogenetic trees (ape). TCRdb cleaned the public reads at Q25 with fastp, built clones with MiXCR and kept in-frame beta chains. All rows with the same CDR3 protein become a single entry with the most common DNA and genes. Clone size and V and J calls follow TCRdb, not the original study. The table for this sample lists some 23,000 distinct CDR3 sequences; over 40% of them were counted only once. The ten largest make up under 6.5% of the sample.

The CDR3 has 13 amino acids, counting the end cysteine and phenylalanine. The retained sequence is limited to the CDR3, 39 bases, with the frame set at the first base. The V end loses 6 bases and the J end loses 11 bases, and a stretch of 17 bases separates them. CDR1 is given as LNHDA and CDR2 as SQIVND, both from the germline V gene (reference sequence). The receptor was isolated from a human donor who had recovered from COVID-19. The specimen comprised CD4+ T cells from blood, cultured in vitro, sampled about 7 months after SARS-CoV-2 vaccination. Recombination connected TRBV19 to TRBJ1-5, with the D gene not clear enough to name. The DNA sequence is TGTGCCAGTAGCCACCGAGGGAGTAGGTCCCAGCATTTT. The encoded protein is CASSHRGSRSQHF. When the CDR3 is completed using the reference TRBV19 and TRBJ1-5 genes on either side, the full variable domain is DGGITQSPKYLFRKEGQNVTLSCEQNLNHDAMYWYRQDPGQGLRLIYYSQIVNDFQKGDIAEGYSVSREKKESFPLTVTSAQKNPTAFYLCASSHRGSRSQHFGDGTRLSIL.